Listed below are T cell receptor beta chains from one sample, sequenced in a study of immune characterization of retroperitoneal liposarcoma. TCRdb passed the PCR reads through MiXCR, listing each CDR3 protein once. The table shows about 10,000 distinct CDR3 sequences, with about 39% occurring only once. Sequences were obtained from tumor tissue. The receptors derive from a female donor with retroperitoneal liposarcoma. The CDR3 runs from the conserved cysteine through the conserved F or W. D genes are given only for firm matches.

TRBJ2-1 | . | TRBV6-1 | CASSRAGARDEQFF
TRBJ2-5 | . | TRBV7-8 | CASSLDGPEQYF
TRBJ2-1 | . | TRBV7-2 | CASSFDEVSYEQFF
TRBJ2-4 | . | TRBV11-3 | CASRQGTEQYF
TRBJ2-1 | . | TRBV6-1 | CASSAGGAGGNEQFF
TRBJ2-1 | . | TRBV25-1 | CASGLTTGPLYEQFF
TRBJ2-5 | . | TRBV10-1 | CASSEIQAGTQYF
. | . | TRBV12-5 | CASAKDSPSYEQYF
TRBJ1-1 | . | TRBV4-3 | CASSPFTGPNTEAFF
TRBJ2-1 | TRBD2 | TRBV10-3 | CAISPGLAGDNEQFF
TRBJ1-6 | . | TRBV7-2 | CASSWGRVSNSPLHF
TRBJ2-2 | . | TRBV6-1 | CASSEAAGNTGELFF
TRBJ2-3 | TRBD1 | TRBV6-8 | CASSYGTGGVFLDTQYF
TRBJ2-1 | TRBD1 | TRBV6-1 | CASRRQGASSYNEQFF
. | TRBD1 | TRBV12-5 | CASGLDPWDRTPKTQYF
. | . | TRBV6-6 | CASSYSPARDYEQYF
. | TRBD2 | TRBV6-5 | CASSLGLAVDQETQYF
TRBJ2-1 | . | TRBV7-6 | CASSLLWNEQFF
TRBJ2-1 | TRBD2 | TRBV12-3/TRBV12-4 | CASRGTSGNYNEQFF
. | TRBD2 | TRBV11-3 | CASSPLGGAVVTSEQYF
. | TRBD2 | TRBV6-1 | CASSSLTSRNYNEQFF
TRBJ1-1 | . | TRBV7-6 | CASSLTRSTGAGTEAFF
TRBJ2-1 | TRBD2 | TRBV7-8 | CASSMSGDNEQFF
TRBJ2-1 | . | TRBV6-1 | CASSEAASPLFAGTPAEQFF
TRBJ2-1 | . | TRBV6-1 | CASSEGTSDEQFF
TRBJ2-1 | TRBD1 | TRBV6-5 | CASSYSSGTGGNEQFF
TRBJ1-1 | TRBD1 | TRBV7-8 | CASSPRADRGDKNTEAFF
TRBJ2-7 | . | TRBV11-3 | CASSSPGRGPTYEQYF
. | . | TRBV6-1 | CASRVDRSVSNEQYF
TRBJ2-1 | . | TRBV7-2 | CASSLLGRDYNEQFF
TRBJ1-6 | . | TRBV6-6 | CASSYGGSSYNEQYFGPYNSPLHF
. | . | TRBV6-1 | CASSSGLINGEQYF
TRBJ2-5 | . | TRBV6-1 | CAIAFLTGAKTQYF
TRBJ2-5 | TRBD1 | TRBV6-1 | CASGGWDRGTQCF
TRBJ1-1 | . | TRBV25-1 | CASSGDTLNTEAFF
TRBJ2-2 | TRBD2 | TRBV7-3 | CASSLNGGLETGELFF
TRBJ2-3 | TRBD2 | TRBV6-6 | CASRRWASGFSTDTQDF
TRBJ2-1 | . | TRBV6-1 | CASKALLPEGEQFF
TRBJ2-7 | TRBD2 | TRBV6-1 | CASSPGGSYEQYF
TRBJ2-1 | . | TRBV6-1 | CASSERGTEQFF
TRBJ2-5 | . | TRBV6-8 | CASSPVGAWETQYF
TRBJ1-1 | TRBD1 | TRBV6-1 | CASSIQPPGQTNTEAFF
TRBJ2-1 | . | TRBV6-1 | CASSENGAGGLYNEQFF
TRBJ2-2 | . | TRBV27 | CASSFIYSRFTTGELFF
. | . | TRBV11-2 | CASSFFGGKKTSNEQFF
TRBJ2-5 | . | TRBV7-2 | CASSLDSGVYNEQYF
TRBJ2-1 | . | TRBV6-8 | CASRRTSNSYNEQFF
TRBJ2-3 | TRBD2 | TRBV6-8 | CASSLLAGESDTQYF
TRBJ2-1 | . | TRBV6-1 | CASSGQGSGEDEQFF
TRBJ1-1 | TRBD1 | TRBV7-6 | CASSPGGWNTEAFF
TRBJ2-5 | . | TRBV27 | CASSFGNQETQYF
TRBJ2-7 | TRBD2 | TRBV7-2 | CASSRRGSSYEQYF
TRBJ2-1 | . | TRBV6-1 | CASSIRGTQFF
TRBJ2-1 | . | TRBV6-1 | CASSEATEQFF